This T cell receptor (beta chain) is from a study of T cell clones after liver transplantation. Study-level information: Pre-transplant mixed lymphocyte reactions yielded third-party-reactive TCRbeta sequences as comparators for graft-donor-reactive sequences. Without induction therapy, subjects received standard immunosuppression until 12-24 months post-transplant. Study-level results: Compared with third party-reactive sequences, donor-reactive ones declined more, independent of withdrawal success.

TCRdb's table, derived via immunoSEQ multiplex PCR, lists solely in-frame clones and lacks some. The sample lists around 71,000 clones; 75% to 85% were seen once. Per germline, CDR1 SQVTM and CDR2 ANQGSEA. Deletions cut 2 bases from V and 12 bases from J, with 11 bases between. The CDR3 length is 11 residues. About this clone itself: Its antigen is currently unknown.

The chain carries TRBV29-1 and TRBJ2-1; D gene unclear. This sequence originates from a human patient who received a liver transplant. These T cells may partly come from the graft donor. Sequencing used CD4+ T cells from blood, obtained 12 months after liver transplant. Here the CDR3 reads CSVERAPGQFF. CDR3 DNA: TGCAGCGTTGAACGGGCCCCAGGGCAGTTCTTC.